A single sample gave rise to the 19 T cell receptor beta chains below, sequenced in a study of cytomegalovirus exposure and HLA in healthy donors. Amplification used 60 Vbeta primers and 13 Jbeta primers. This table comes from immunoSEQ multiplex PCR, and its TCRdb copy is limited to in-frame clones, with some not included. In all, the sample yields some 200,000 clones. Sequenced sample: PBMCs. These receptors were taken from a boy under 18 in good health and CMV-seronegative.

The genes are TRBV5-1 and TRBJ2-3; 12 bases are a match to TRBD2. The junction had 7 bases not matched to a gene; V was cut back by 4 bases and J by 4 bases. CDR1 is SGHRS and CDR2 is YFSETQ in the germline V gene. This CDR3 spans 16 amino acids. This CDR3 reads CASSIPSGGAADTQYF. Here the CDR3 DNA reads TGCGCCAGCAGCATCCCTAGCGGGGGGGCCGCAGATACGCAGTATTTT.

V gene TRBV11-3 combines with J gene TRBJ2-5; D may be TRBD2 (5 bases). The germline gives CDR1 SGHNT, CDR2 YENEEA. The germline V and J ends were trimmed by 5 bases and 1 base, with 29 bases remaining between them. There are 20 residues in the CDR3. The CDR3 is CASSPRGNRPSAGLQETQYF. The CDR3 DNA is TGTGCCAGCAGCCCCCGTGGAAACCGTCCTAGTGCGGGCCTCCAAGAGACCCAGTACTTC.

In DNA form, the CDR3 reads TGTGCCAGCGCGGGGGCGTATGGCTACACCTTC. Translating it yields CASAGAYGYTF. The chain employs TRBV19 and TRBJ1-2, with D possibly matching TRBD1 (6 bases). The ends were cut back, 9 bases at V and 5 bases at J, with 10 bases in the middle. The CDR3 totals 11 residues. Germline loops: CDR1 LNHDA, CDR2 SQIVND (reference sequence). Based on the CDR3 plus reference TRBV19 and TRBJ1-2, the full variable domain is DGGITQSPKYLFRKEGQNVTLSCEQNLNHDAMYWYRQDPGQGLRLIYYSQIVNDFQKGDIAEGYSVSREKKESFPLTVTSAQKNPTAFYLCASAGAYGYTFGSGTRLTVV.

The rearrangement links TRBV15 to TRBJ1-6; 8 bases align to TRBD1. Germline CDR1 is LNHNV and CDR2 is YYDKDF (reference sequence). With 1 base clipped from V and 7 bases from J, the junction kept 3 bases outside the gene matches. The CDR3 runs to 15 residues. The CDR3 loop reads CATSRVDRGNSPLHF. The CDR3 DNA follows: TGTGCCACCAGCAGAGTCGACAGGGGCAATTCACCCCTCCACTTT.

On this clone: The junction departs from germline at one end; a sequencing error may be responsible. The chain joins TRBV5-1 to TRBJ2-1, with D possibly being TRBD2 (7 bases). CDR3 size: 14 residues. Germline-derived CDR1 and CDR2 are SGHRS and YFSETQ. This CDR3 reads CASNLGGLDNEQFF. CDR3 in DNA: TGCGCCAGCAACTTGGGGGGGCTGGACAATGAGCAGTTCTTC.

The chain couples TRBV19 to TRBJ1-5; D gene ambiguous. This CDR3 is built from 15 residues. Trimming shortened V by 4 bases and J by 7 bases, and 17 bases separated the two germline ends. Germline loops: CDR1 LNHDA, CDR2 SQIVND (reference sequence). CDR3 DNA: TGTGCCAGTAGTAGGTCGACATCCCTCAGGCAGCCCCAGCATTTT. It is translated as CASSRSTSLRQPQHF.

The chain carries TRBV6-6 and TRBJ2-3; D unresolved. The CDR3 consists of 13 residues. CDR1 and CDR2 (germline): MNHNY, SVGAGI (reference sequence). The ends were cut back, 2 bases at V and 2 bases at J, with 5 bases in the middle. CDR3 amino acids: CASSYENTDTQYF. As DNA, the CDR3 is TGTGCCAGCAGTTACGAGAACACAGATACGCAGTATTTT.

The chain employs TRBV2 and TRBJ1-3; D possibly corresponds to TRBD1 (5 bases). The germline V gene encodes CDR1 SNHLY and CDR2 FYNNEI. The CDR3 spans 14 residues. V was clipped by 6 bases and J by 0 bases, with 9 bases between them. The CDR3 region is CASRTGGSGNTIYF. CDR3 sequence (DNA): TGTGCCAGCAGGACCGGGGGCTCTGGAAACACCATATATTTT.

CDR3 coding DNA: TGTGCCAGTAGTTTAAGAGCCTCAACTAATGAAAAACTGTTTTTT. This translates into CASSLRASTNEKLFF. This rearrangement joins TRBV19 to TRBJ1-4; D unresolved. The V gene lost 5 bases and the J gene lost 0 bases, with 10 bases spanning the gap. Germline CDR1 and CDR2: LNHDA and SQIVND (reference sequence). This CDR3 region has 15 residues.

The chain carries TRBV19 and TRBJ1-1; unclear D gene. The CDR3 totals 15 residues. CDR1 is LNHDA and CDR2 is SQIVND in the germline V gene (reference sequence). Trimming pared 5 bases from V and 11 bases from J, leaving 24 bases between. The CDR3 spells CASSALPGSLANAFF. The CDR3 coding sequence is TGTGCCAGTAGTGCACTTCCCGGTTCCCTTGCGAACGCTTTCTTT.

In nucleotides, the CDR3 is TGTGCCAGTACTCCAGGGGCCACCGGGGGCTACACCTTC. Translating it yields CASTPGATGGYTF. The chain has TRBV19 and TRBJ1-2; maybe TRBD1 (6 bases). Trimming stripped 7 bases from V and 8 bases from J, with 17 bases between. This CDR3 contains 13 residues. The germline V gene has CDR1 LNHDA and CDR2 SQIVND (reference sequence).

The chain employs TRBV7-2 and TRBJ1-6, with a weak D call TRBD1 (6 bases). Germline V lookup: CDR1 SGHTA, CDR2 FQGNSA. The CDR3 covers 16 residues. V lost 5 bases and J 5 bases, leaving 16 bases between the germline ends. CDR3 sequence reads: CASSPRLTGNNSPLHF. In DNA, the CDR3 is TGTGCCAGCAGCCCAAGATTGACAGGAAATAATTCACCCCTCCACTTT. Together with reference TRBV7-2 and TRBJ1-6, the CDR3 gives the full variable domain: GAGVSQSPSNKVTEKGKDVELRCDPISGHTALYWYRQSLGQGLEFLIYFQGNSAPDKSGLPSDRFSAERTGGSVSTLTIQRTQQEDSAVYLCASSPRLTGNNSPLHFGNGTRLTVT.

The chain links TRBV18 to TRBJ1-6; D unclear. Germline values: CDR1 KGHSH, CDR2 LQKENI. The CDR3 totals 16 residues. V lost 1 base to trimming and J lost 6 bases, with 13 bases between them. Here the CDR3 reads CASSPRLADFNSPLHF. The DNA of the CDR3 is TGTGCCAGCTCACCACGGCTGGCGGATTTTAATTCACCCCTCCACTTT.

The V and J genes are TRBV5-4 and TRBJ2-2; D perhaps matches TRBD2 (7 bases). CDR3 length equals 15 residues. Trimming cost V 2 bases and J 3 bases, with 11 bases left between them. Germline V gene sequence: CDR1 SGHNT, CDR2 YYREEE (reference sequence). The DNA of the CDR3 is TGTGCCAGCAGCTTTCCGGGGGGCGACACCGGGGAGCTGTTTTTT. As protein: CASSFPGGDTGELFF. The full variable domain, completed using reference TRBV5-4 and TRBJ2-2, is ETGVTQSPTHLIKTRGQQVTLRCSSQSGHNTVSWYQQALGQGPQFIFQYYREEENGRGNFPPRFSGLQFPNYSSELNVNALELDDSALYLCASSFPGGDTGELFFGEGSRLTVL.

The chain joins TRBV9 to TRBJ2-1; D is perhaps TRBD2 (7 bases). Germline CDR1 is SGDLS and CDR2 is YYNGEE. The CDR3 has 16 amino acids. V lost 3 bases to trimming and J lost 10 bases, with 23 bases between them. The DNA of the CDR3 is TGTGCCAGCAGCGCACTCCGGGGGGCACGGGGCAGCGAGCAGTTCTTC. It translates to CASSALRGARGSEQFF.

The rearrangement uses TRBV4-1 and TRBJ2-3; D is possibly TRBD1 (6 bases). Germline CDR1 reads MGHRA; CDR2 reads YSYEKL. This CDR3 region has 16 residues. V lost 2 bases to trimming and J lost 1 base, with 13 bases between them. The CDR3, as DNA: TGCGCCAGCAGCCAATTCCCCCCAGGGGGCACAGATACGCAGTATTTT. This codes for CASSQFPPGGTDTQYF.

The chain couples TRBV4-3 to TRBJ1-3, with no clear D. The CDR3 is 14 residues long. CDR1 and CDR2 from the germline V gene are LGHNA and YSLEER. Trimming pared 2 bases from V and 0 bases from J, leaving 5 bases between. CDR3 nucleotide sequence: TGCGCCAGCAGCCAACGAGTCTCTGGAAACACCATATATTTT. Its translation is CASSQRVSGNTIYF.

The V and J genes are TRBV27 and TRBJ2-7, with 9 bases identical to TRBD1. The J segment lost 5 bases and the V segment lost 7 bases, leaving 9 bases of the junction unmatched. Per germline, CDR1 MNHEY and CDR2 SMNVEV (reference sequence). The length of the CDR3 is 14 residues. In DNA form, the CDR3 reads TGTGCCAGCACCCCCTACAGGGGGCGGGACGAGCAGTACTTC. Protein: CASTPYRGRDEQYF.

V and J are TRBV6-1 and TRBJ1-2, with TRBD1 matching 9 bases. The trim removed 3 bases at V and 8 bases at J, leaving 7 bases unmatched. Germline lookup yields CDR1 MNHNS and CDR2 SASEGT. This CDR3 contains 14 residues. The CDR3, as DNA: TGTGCCAGCAGTGAGTACAGGGGGCAGGAAGGCTACACCTTC. It is translated as CASSEYRGQEGYTF.